This paragraph covers one T cell receptor beta chain sequence. The antigen remains unidentified. There was relapse after autologous stem cell transplantation in every patient, and there was variation in brentuximab vedotin exposure. With 1 base clipped from V and 10 bases from J, the junction kept 3 bases outside the gene matches. The length of the CDR3 is 13 residues. Germline loops: CDR1 LGHNA, CDR2 YSLEER. The data were taken from a study of PD-1 blockade in classical Hodgkin lymphoma. Method: immunoSEQ multiplex PCR; TCRdb's copy keeps in-frame clones and lacks some. In the table there are 40,000 to 50,000 clones, about three quarters of which are singletons. The study, taken as a whole, reports: Later analyses included only patients treated at least 1 year post-ASCT.

This receptor was obtained from a human donor with classical Hodgkin lymphoma. The specimen comprised peripheral blood mononuclear cells (PBMCs), sampled at baseline. This chain links TRBV4-3 with TRBJ2-3; 9 nucleotides line up with TRBD2. This CDR3 reads CASSQGLADAQYF. Written as DNA, the CDR3 is TGCGCCAGCAGCCAAGGACTAGCGGATGCGCAGTATTTT.